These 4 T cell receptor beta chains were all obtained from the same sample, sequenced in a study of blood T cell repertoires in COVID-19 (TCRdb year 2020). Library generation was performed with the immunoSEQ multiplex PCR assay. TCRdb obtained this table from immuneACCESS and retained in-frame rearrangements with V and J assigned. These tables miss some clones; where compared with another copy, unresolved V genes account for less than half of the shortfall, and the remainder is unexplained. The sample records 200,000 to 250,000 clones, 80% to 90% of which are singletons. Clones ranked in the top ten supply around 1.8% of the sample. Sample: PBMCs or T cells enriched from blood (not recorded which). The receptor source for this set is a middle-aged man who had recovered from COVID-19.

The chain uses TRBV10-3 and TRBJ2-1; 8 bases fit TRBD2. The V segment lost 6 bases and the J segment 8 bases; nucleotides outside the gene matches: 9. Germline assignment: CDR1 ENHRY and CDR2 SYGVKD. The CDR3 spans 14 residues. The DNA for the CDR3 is TGTGCCATCAGGTCCAGCGGGAGTAGAGATGAGCAGTTCTTC. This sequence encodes CAIRSSGSRDEQFF.

This CDR3 is CASSYGPTAQPQHF. The CDR3 nucleotides are TGTGCCAGCAGTTACGGGCCAACCGCTCAGCCCCAGCATTTT. V is TRBV6-5 and J is TRBJ1-5, with no clear D. Germline CDR1 is MNHEY and CDR2 is SVGAGI. The CDR3 is made up of 14 amino acids. Trimming shortened V by 2 bases and J by 6 bases, and 11 bases separated the two germline ends.

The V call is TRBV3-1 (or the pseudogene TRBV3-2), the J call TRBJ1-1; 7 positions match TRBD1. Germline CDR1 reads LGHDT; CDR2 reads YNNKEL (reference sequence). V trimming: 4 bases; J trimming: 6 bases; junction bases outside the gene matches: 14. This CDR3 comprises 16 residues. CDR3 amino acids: CASSPTGRSMFAEAFF. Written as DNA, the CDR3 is TGTGCCAGCAGCCCGACAGGGAGATCGATGTTCGCTGAAGCTTTCTTT.

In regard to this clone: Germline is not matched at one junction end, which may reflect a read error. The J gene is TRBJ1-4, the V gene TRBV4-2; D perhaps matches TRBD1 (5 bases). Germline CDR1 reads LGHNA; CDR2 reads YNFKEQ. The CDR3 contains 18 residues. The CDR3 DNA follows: TGTGCCAGCAGCCAAGATCCAGTAGGGGTGTCAACTGATGAAAAACTGTTTTTT. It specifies CASSQDPVGVSTDEKLFF.